This T cell receptor beta chain was found in a study of CD8 T cells in ankylosing spondylitis (dated by TCRdb to the late 2010s). A note on the overall study: The study profiled T cell receptor beta repertoires in healthy donors and ankylosing spondylitis patients to find disease-linked TCR variants. The full study cohort was made up of approximately 24 ankylosing spondylitis patients and 108 healthy donors. Peripheral blood samples were taken, and synovial fluid was additionally collected from ankylosing spondylitis patients. What the authors observed across the whole study: Blood from ankylosing spondylitis patients appeared to be characterized by a TCR beta motif made up of several highly homologous amino acid variants. In peripheral blood, the disease-linked clones were found at relatively low frequencies and had a CD8+ phenotype. The disease-linked clones were reported to be significantly enriched in matched synovial fluid samples from ankylosing spondylitis patients. Some of the motif variants had been reported before in the synovial fluid and blood of reactive arthritis patients, a finding that suggests common disease-initiation mechanisms.

In its sample, this clonotype was seen a few times. This receptor's antigen is unknown. No qualities accompany the bases; no much larger clone lies one base away. V and J are trimmed by 4 bases and 7 bases, and the gene matches miss 8 bases of the junction. Per the germline V gene, SGHRS is the CDR1 and YFSETQ is the CDR2. The CDR3 holds 14 amino acids from the cysteine to the phenylalanine. The entry retains the CDR3 DNA only, 42 bases that are in frame from base 1. Reads for this sample came from an Illumina HiSeq 2500. TCR beta libraries were prepared by quantitative 5'-RACE with molecular barcodes. As for the authors' bioinformatics: Disease-linked TCR variants were identified with a new computational method built on a probabilistic model of VDJ rearrangement. The public reads were reprocessed in TCRdb via fastp at Q25 and MiXCR, keeping in-frame beta chains. Rows matching on CDR3 protein sequence are summarized as one entry with the most common DNA and genes. TCRdb, not the original authors, processed these V and J calls. This sample has about 540,000 distinct CDR3 sequences in its table, and about 13% of those were observed once. Jointly, the top ten make up under 7.5% of the sample.

The TCR comes from a male donor with ankylosing spondylitis. Sequencing used blood, either unsorted or a sorted T cell fraction (not recorded which). The chain links TRBV5-1 with TRBJ2-1; the central 7 bases match TRBD2. The bases read TGCGCCAGCAGCACGGCGGGAGATGGGAATGAGCAGTTCTTC. It translates to CASSTAGDGNEQFF.